What follows are 15 T cell receptor beta chains derived from one specimen sequenced in a study of T-cell reconstitution after alpha-beta-depleted transplantation in children. For TCRbeta, the library was prepared with unique molecular identifiers. From the PCR reads, TCRdb called clonotypes with MiXCR, one entry per CDR3 protein. The sample shows approximately 98,000 distinct CDR3 sequences, 5% to 7% of them seen only once. The sample here was PBMCs, mostly from graft donor cells, taken 360 days after TCRalphabeta/CD19-depleted stem cell transplant. The receptors stem from a male patient under 10 years old who had a stem cell transplant for acute lymphoblastic leukemia, so the T cells may come from the graft donor.

This clonotype was detected many times. This chain links TRBV10-3 with TRBJ2-5; D is possibly TRBD1 (7 bases). Looked up from germline, CDR1 is ENHRY and CDR2 is SYGVKD. This CDR3 region has 14 residues. Trimming left V 8 bases short and J 3 bases short, with 16 bases between. The CDR3 DNA follows: TGTGCCATCGGAGGGGAAGGGGGCGAAGAGACCCAGTACTTC. Translated, it gives CAIGGEGGEETQYF.

This clonotype was observed many times. The chain recombines TRBV29-1 with TRBJ1-5; no clear D. V was shortened by 3 bases and J by 0 bases, with 24 bases between the two germline ends. This CDR3 is built from 19 residues. Per germline, CDR1 SQVTM and CDR2 ANQGSEA. Here the CDR3 DNA reads TGCAGCGTTGAGAAACGGGAGTTTCCCCTGGTTTATAGCAATCAGCCCCAGCATTTT. Encoded protein: CSVEKREFPLVYSNQPQHF.

This clonotype was observed at least ten times. This CDR3 reads CASSRKGAEETQYF. CDR3 sequence (DNA): TGTGCCAGCAGCCGGAAGGGGGCCGAAGAGACCCAGTACTTC. This sequence joins TRBV28 and TRBJ2-5; 7 bases are shared with TRBD1. V was pared by 6 bases and J by 3 bases, with 7 bases of the junction left unmatched. The CDR3 runs 14 residues. Germline assignment: CDR1 MDHEN and CDR2 SYDVKM.

This clonotype occurred many times. V and J are TRBV4-2 and TRBJ2-7; 7 bases map to TRBD2. Germline V gene lookup returns CDR1 LGHNA and CDR2 YNFKEQ. The ends lost 3 bases at V and 9 bases at J; junction bases unmatched: 20. The CDR3 contains 17 residues. Here the CDR3 DNA reads TGTGCCAGCAGCCACGCTCTAGGGAGGGCTGAAATGGAAGGGCAGTACTTC. Amino acid sequence: CASSHALGRAEMEGQYF.

This rearrangement joins TRBV7-9 to TRBJ2-2, with D possibly being TRBD1 or TRBD2 (5 bases each). There are 14 residues in the CDR3. Germline V gene lookup returns CDR1 SEHNR and CDR2 FQNEAQ (reference sequence). The CDR3 spells CATPGQPNTGELFF. In nucleotides, the CDR3 is TGTGCAACACCGGGGCAGCCGAACACCGGGGAGCTGTTTTTT.

The V call is TRBV19, the J call TRBJ2-4; 7 bases match TRBD1. J gave up 1 base and V 11 bases, and 5 bases lay outside the gene matches. From germline, CDR1 is LNHDA and CDR2 SQIVND (reference sequence). This CDR3 is built from 13 residues. In DNA form, the CDR3 reads TGTGCCTCCGAGGGGGCGGCCAAAAACATTCAGTACTTC. Amino acids: CASEGAAKNIQYF.

The sample holds many counts of this clonotype. The chain uses TRBV24-1 and TRBJ2-5; perhaps TRBD1 as D (6 bases). From germline, CDR1 is KGHDR and CDR2 SFDVKD. The CDR3 contains 14 residues. V lost 2 bases, J lost 3 bases, and 9 bases lay in between. CDR3 nucleotides: TGTGCCACCAGTGATTGGACAGTTGAAGAGACCCAGTACTTC. Its translation: CATSDWTVEETQYF.

This clonotype was seen many times. The gene calls are TRBV29-1 and TRBJ1-1, with D tentatively TRBD1 (5 bases). Germline CDR1 SQVTM, CDR2 ANQGSEA. Trimming removed 7 bases at V and 8 bases at J, with 17 bases between. The CDR3 contains 12 residues. The CDR3 DNA reads as TGCAGCGCCCCGAGCTCGCACAGGGAAGCTTTCTTT. This encodes CSAPSSHREAFF. Combining the CDR3 with reference TRBV29-1 and TRBJ1-1 gives the whole variable domain SAVISQKPSRDICQRGTSLTIQCQVDSQVTMMFWYRQQPGQSLTLIATANQGSEATYESGFVIDKFPISRPNLTFSTLTVSNMSPEDSSIYLCSAPSSHREAFFGQGTRLTVV.

The table lists this clonotype with a few counts. The gene calls are TRBV7-7 and TRBJ2-3; weak D call: TRBD2 (5 bases). V lost 4 bases and J lost 6, with 11 bases in between. Germline loops: CDR1 SSHAT, CDR2 FNYEAQ (reference sequence). The CDR3 extends over 13 amino acids. The CDR3 here is CASSSYSGDTQYF. CDR3 nucleotide sequence: TGTGCCAGCAGCTCATATTCGGGGGATACGCAGTATTTT.

This clonotype was seen a handful of times. V gene TRBV29-1 combines with J gene TRBJ2-1; D not certain. Germline V gene sequence: CDR1 SQVTM, CDR2 ANQGSEA. V was pared by 4 bases and J by 5 bases, with 9 bases between. The CDR3 contains 12 residues. In DNA, the CDR3 is TGCAGCGTTGTATACGGCCACAATGAGCAGTTCTTC. It encodes CSVVYGHNEQFF.

This clonotype was counted ten times or more. The chain links TRBV7-9 to TRBJ1-2; D is uncertain. The CDR3 totals 10 residues. Germline-derived CDR1 and CDR2 are SEHNR and FQNEAQ (reference sequence). The V gene lost 4 bases and the J gene lost 4 bases, with 1 base spanning the gap. CDR3 protein: CASSSYGYTF. Written as DNA, the CDR3 is TGTGCCAGCAGCTCCTATGGCTACACCTTC.

This clonotype was found many times. The chain combines TRBV5-6 with TRBJ1-1; no clear D. Germline assignment: CDR1 SGHDT and CDR2 YYEEEE. CDR3 length: 14 amino acids. V was trimmed by 4 bases and J by 4 bases, leaving 14 bases between them. The CDR3 here is CASSLYTEFTEAFF. The CDR3 DNA is TGTGCCAGCAGCCTTTATACAGAATTCACTGAAGCTTTCTTT.

This clonotype showed up many times. The rearrangement uses TRBV11-2 and TRBJ2-3, with 11 bases lining up with TRBD2. CDR3 length: 18 amino acids. V trimming: 3 bases; J trimming: 0 bases; junction bases outside the gene matches: 8. The germline CDR1 and CDR2 sequences are SGHAT and FQNNGV. The CDR3 protein is CASSFTLAGGGSTDTQYF. The DNA for the CDR3 is TGTGCCAGCAGCTTTACCCTAGCGGGAGGAGGAAGCACAGATACGCAGTATTTT.

This clonotype was detected only a few times. This rearrangement joins TRBV29-1 to TRBJ1-1, with D possibly matching TRBD1 (5 bases). CDR1 and CDR2 (germline): SQVTM, ANQGSEA. The CDR3 spans 15 residues. Trimming shortened V by 7 bases and J by 0 bases, and 18 bases separated the two germline ends. In DNA form, the CDR3 reads TGCAGCGGGCGATATAGGGGTGGTTTGAACACTGAAGCTTTCTTT. Translation gives CSGRYRGGLNTEAFF.

This clonotype was observed a handful of times. The rearrangement uses TRBV24-1 and TRBJ2-7; D not certain. V was pared by 12 bases and J by 2 bases, with 13 bases between. CDR3 size: 12 residues. Germline assignment: CDR1 KGHDR and CDR2 SFDVKD. The DNA of the CDR3 is TGTGCCCCGGCCTCACTTACCTACGAGCAGTACTTC. Its translation: CAPASLTYEQYF.